A single sample is the source of the 29 T cell receptor beta chains below, sequenced in a study of T cell responses to AZD1222 COVID-19 vaccine. Some clones are missing from TCRdb's copy, which holds only in-frame ones; the method was immunoSEQ multiplex PCR. Of about 120,000 clones in the sample, 70% to 90% were seen once. Specimen: peripheral blood, collected 28 days after the second AZD1222 dose. The receptors originated from an adult who received the AZD1222 COVID-19 vaccine.

The chain combines TRBV28 with TRBJ1-2; D perhaps matches TRBD1 (5 bases). The CDR3 has 16 residues. V was clipped by 1 base and J by 8 bases, with 20 bases between them. Germline-derived CDR1 and CDR2 are MDHEN and SYDVKM. The CDR3 sequence: CASSLSLAGKGLGYTF. The CDR3 coding sequence is TGTGCCAGCAGTTTATCTCTGGCAGGGAAGGGTTTGGGCTACACCTTC.

V is TRBV19 and J is TRBJ2-5; TRBD1 matches 9 bases. Unmatched junction bases numbered 8, after V lost 6 bases and J lost 6 bases. The CDR3 runs 14 residues. Germline CDR1 reads LNHDA; CDR2 reads SQIVND (reference sequence). The CDR3 region is CASSETGGGKTQYF. CDR3 nucleotides: TGTGCCAGTAGCGAAACAGGGGGCGGAAAGACCCAGTACTTC.

The V and J genes are TRBV28 and TRBJ2-1, with TRBD1 identical over 9 bases. The CDR3 loop spans 18 amino acids. V lost 3 bases, J lost 2 bases, and 11 bases stayed unmatched. Germline V gives CDR1 MDHEN, CDR2 SYDVKM. The CDR3 is CASSFYPQGAPPYNEQFF. The CDR3 nucleotides read TGTGCCAGCAGTTTCTATCCACAGGGGGCGCCCCCCTACAATGAGCAGTTCTTC.

This chain uses TRBV5-6 with TRBJ1-6, with D uncertain. Deletions cut 1 base from V and 9 bases from J, with 14 bases between. The CDR3 loop spans 15 amino acids. The germline V gene encodes CDR1 SGHDT and CDR2 YYEEEE. The CDR3 sequence: CASSLRVGYGSPLHF. CDR3 in DNA: TGTGCCAGCAGCTTGAGGGTGGGGTATGGTTCACCCCTCCACTTT.

This clone was counted once. The V and J genes are TRBV10-3 and TRBJ2-7; no definite D call. CDR1 is ENHRY and CDR2 is SYGVKD in the germline V gene. The CDR3 extends over 12 amino acids. V was clipped by 4 bases and J by 2 bases, with 6 bases between them. CDR3 region: CAISVPTYEQYF. In DNA, the CDR3 is TGTGCCATCAGTGTACCAACCTACGAGCAGTACTTC.

The rearrangement joins TRBV25-1 to TRBJ1-4, with D possibly matching TRBD1 (6 bases). The CDR3 is 15 amino acids. Germline V CDR1 and CDR2: MGHDK, SYGVNS. Trimming pared 4 bases from V and 7 bases from J, leaving 16 bases between. CDR3 residues: CASSAHRAGGEKLFF. CDR3 coding DNA: TGTGCCAGCAGTGCCCACAGGGCCGGGGGTGAAAAACTGTTTTTT.

The chain employs TRBV29-1 and TRBJ1-2, with unresolved D. Per the germline V gene, CDR1 is SQVTM and CDR2 is ANQGSEA. V dropped 6 bases and J dropped 1 base, with 21 bases sitting between them. The CDR3 length is 16 residues. The DNA for the CDR3 is TGCAGCGTCTACGCCCAGAACGTACGGGTTAACTATGGCTACACCTTC. Protein sequence: CSVYAQNVRVNYGYTF.

The rearrangement joins TRBV9 to TRBJ1-2; 7 bases fit TRBD1. With 3 bases clipped from V and 1 base from J, the junction kept 9 bases outside the gene matches. CDR3 length equals 16 residues. CDR1 is SGDLS, CDR2 YYNGEE, per germline. CDR3 nucleotides: TGTGCCAGCAGCGGCGGGACAGATCATGTTAACTATGGCTACACCTTC. Protein product: CASSGGTDHVNYGYTF.

The rearrangement joins TRBV18 to TRBJ2-1; a possible D gene is TRBD2 (5 bases). Germline V gene sequence: CDR1 KGHSH, CDR2 LQKENI. The V end lost 0 bases, the J end lost 10 bases, and 10 bases lay between the germline ends. The CDR3 extends over 13 amino acids. CDR3 region: CASSPPDGKEQFF. CDR3 nucleotides: TGTGCCAGCTCACCACCGGACGGGAAGGAGCAGTTCTTC. Complete variable domain (other parts from reference TRBV18 and TRBJ2-1): NAGVMQNPRHLVRRRGQEARLRCSPMKGHSHVYWYRQLPEEGLKFMVYLQKENIIDESGMPKERFSAEFPKEGPSILRIQQVVRGDSAAYFCASSPPDGKEQFFGPGTRLTVL.

The chain combines TRBV10-1 with TRBJ1-2; D is ambiguous. The germline CDR1 and CDR2 sequences are WNHNN and SYGVQD (reference sequence). The CDR3 loop spans 12 amino acids. V lost 8 bases and J 2 bases, leaving 9 bases between the germline ends. The CDR3 DNA reads TGCGCCAGCCAGGAGTGGAACTATGGCTACACCTTC. This translates into CASQEWNYGYTF.

The chain carries TRBV4-1 and TRBJ1-4; 10 bases align to TRBD1. Unmatched junction bases numbered 2, after V lost 1 base and J lost 6 bases. Germline CDR1 MGHRA, CDR2 YSYEKL. This CDR3 contains 15 residues. This CDR3 is CASSQVGQGYEKLFF. CDR3 bases: TGCGCCAGCAGCCAAGTGGGACAGGGGTATGAAAAACTGTTTTTT.

The rearrangement joins TRBV18 to TRBJ2-1; 9 bases align to TRBD2. The junction had 7 bases not matched to a gene; V was cut back by 0 bases and J by 7 bases. The CDR3 is made up of 16 amino acids. Germline values: CDR1 KGHSH, CDR2 LQKENI. CDR3 bases: TGTGCCAGCTCACCACCCCAAGGCGGGAGGGGGAATGAGCAGTTCTTC. Translated: CASSPPQGGRGNEQFF.

This clone has just a few counts. The chain couples TRBV7-2 to TRBJ2-1; 8 positions agree with TRBD2. This CDR3 has 15 residues. V trimming: 8 bases; J trimming: 0 bases; junction bases outside the gene matches: 6. Per germline, CDR1 SGHTA and CDR2 FQGNSA. CDR3 sequence: CASFGGASSYNEQFF. The DNA for the CDR3 is TGTGCCAGCTTCGGGGGGGCGAGCTCCTACAATGAGCAGTTCTTC.

V gene TRBV1 combines with J gene TRBJ2-3; the DNA was not used to check the table's D call, TRBD2. TRBV1 counts as a pseudogene. This CDR3 spans 22 amino acids. This CDR3 reads CTSSHQSAGLAGKLSSTDTQYF. The CDR3 DNA is TGCACCAGCAGCCACCAATCCGCAGGACTAGCGGGGAAACTCTCTAGCACAGATACGCAGTATTTT.

This clone was found once. The chain uses TRBV18 and TRBJ1-2, with D hard to call. The CDR3 spans 13 residues. Germline assignment: CDR1 KGHSH and CDR2 LQKENI. V was shortened by 6 bases and J by 2 bases, with 10 bases between the two germline ends. The CDR3 nucleotides read TGTGCCAGCTCTTTGGATGGGAACTATGGCTACACCTTC. It encodes CASSLDGNYGYTF.

The chain combines TRBV19 with TRBJ1-5; a weak D match, TRBD1 (6 bases). Trimming stripped 7 bases from V and 4 bases from J, with 14 bases between. Germline V gene data show CDR1 as LNHDA and CDR2 as SQIVND (reference sequence). This CDR3 region has 14 residues. The CDR3: CASKFVDRNQPQHF. CDR3 DNA sequence: TGTGCCAGTAAATTTGTGGACAGAAATCAGCCCCAGCATTTT.

The chain couples TRBV7-9 to TRBJ1-2; the D is unclear. The ends were cut back, 5 bases at V and 0 bases at J, with 7 bases in the middle. The CDR3 spans 13 residues. CDR1 is SEHNR and CDR2 is FQNEAQ in the germline V gene (reference sequence). The CDR3 DNA is TGTGCCAGCAGCCCGGCAGCTAACTATGGCTACACCTTC. Encoded protein: CASSPAANYGYTF.

This clone was seen only once. V usage is TRBV18 and J usage is TRBJ2-7; 9 bases map to TRBD2. This CDR3 is 14 amino acids long. Per the germline V gene, CDR1 is KGHSH and CDR2 is LQKENI. The V gene end was trimmed by 8 bases and the J gene end by 4 bases; junction bases not matched to a gene: 9. CDR3: CASTLAGLGYEQYF. CDR3 DNA: TGTGCCAGCACCCTAGCGGGATTGGGATACGAGCAGTACTTC.

Concerning this clone itself: This sample includes further DNA sequences coding for the same CDR3. The rearrangement links TRBV20-1 to TRBJ1-2, with no clear D. In germline, CDR1 is DFQATT, CDR2 SNEGSKA (reference sequence). Trimming pared 3 bases from V and 3 bases from J, leaving 5 bases between. The CDR3 is 11 amino acids. The CDR3 region is CSASLDYGYTF. The CDR3 coding sequence is TGCAGTGCTAGTCTGGACTATGGCTACACCTTC.

This clone was found a few times. This specimen includes other DNA sequences encoding the same CDR3. The chain employs TRBV7-9 and TRBJ1-2; the D is unclear. V was clipped by 1 base and J by 4 bases, with 4 bases between them. The CDR3 runs to 12 residues. CDR1 is SEHNR and CDR2 is FQNEAQ in the germline V gene (reference sequence). The CDR3 sequence is CASSLESYGYTF. The CDR3 nucleotides are TGTGCCAGCAGCTTAGAATCCTATGGCTACACCTTC.

The chain uses TRBV30 and TRBJ1-6; TRBD1 aligns across 8 bases. This CDR3 has 15 residues. CDR1 and CDR2 (germline): GTSNPN, SVGIG (reference sequence). The V segment lost 3 bases and the J segment 9 bases; nucleotides outside the gene matches: 10. As DNA, the CDR3 is TGTGCCTGGAGCCTTCGACAGGGGAAGGGTTCACCCCTCCACTTT. Encoded protein: CAWSLRQGKGSPLHF. Full variable domain (rest looked up from reference TRBV30 and TRBJ1-6): SQTIHQWPATLVQPVGSPLSLECTVEGTSNPNLYWYRQAAGRGLQLLFYSVGIGQISSEVPQNLSASRPQDRQFILSSKKLLLSDSGFYLCAWSLRQGKGSPLHFGNGTRLTVT.

Notes on this clone: Other DNA sequences of this sample code for an identical CDR3. The chain couples TRBV14 to TRBJ2-1; D remains unclear. Germline V gene data show CDR1 as SGHDN and CDR2 as FVKESK. Deletions cut 2 bases from V and 6 bases from J, with 14 bases between. This CDR3 has 15 amino acids. CDR3 coding DNA: TGTGCCAGCAGCCAACGACTCACCATTTTCAATGAGCAGTTCTTC. This gives the protein CASSQRLTIFNEQFF. The variable domain in full, completed from reference TRBV14 and TRBJ2-1, reads EAGVTQFPSHSVIEKGQTVTLRCDPISGHDNLYWYRRVMGKEIKFLLHFVKESKQDESGMPNNRFLAERTGGTYSTLKVQPAELEDSGVYFCASSQRLTIFNEQFFGPGTRLTVL.

The chain uses TRBV24-1 and TRBJ2-1; TRBD1 matches at 11 bases. The CDR3 extends over 16 amino acids. After removal of 5 bases from V and 7 bases from J, the junction contained 9 bases not matched to a gene. Germline CDR1 is KGHDR and CDR2 is SFDVKD. The CDR3 bases are TGTGCCACCAGTGCCTCAGGACAGGGGGCTGGAAATGAGCAGTTCTTC. Amino acids: CATSASGQGAGNEQFF.

This chain connects TRBV7-3 to TRBJ2-1, with 8 bases aligning to TRBD2. The CDR3 is made up of 17 amino acids. V gave up 4 bases and J gave up 4 bases; unmatched junction bases: 12. The germline gives CDR1 SGHTA, CDR2 FQGTGA. CDR3 coding DNA: TGTGCCAGCAGCTCTCCGGACAGCGGGAGTTGGTACAATGAGCAGTTCTTC. This translates into CASSSPDSGSWYNEQFF. The full variable domain, its missing parts supplied by reference TRBV7-3 and TRBJ2-1, is GAGVSQTPSNKVTEKGKYVELRCDPISGHTALYWYRQSLGQGPEFLIYFQGTGAADDSGLPNDRFFAVRPEGSVSTLKIQRTERGDSAVYLCASSSPDSGSWYNEQFFGPGTRLTVL.

This rearrangement joins TRBV7-2 to TRBJ1-4, with 8 positions matching TRBD1. The CDR3 totals 14 residues. The V gene's germline CDR1 is SGHTA and CDR2 FQGNSA. With 1 base clipped from V and 7 bases from J, the junction kept 2 bases outside the gene matches. CDR3 loop: CASSLDRGGEKLFF. CDR3 nucleotides: TGTGCCAGCAGCTTAGACAGGGGGGGTGAAAAACTGTTTTTT.

The V gene is TRBV11-2, the J gene TRBJ2-3, with a tentative D call TRBD1 (6 bases). CDR3 length: 15 amino acids. Germline V gene sequence: CDR1 SGHAT, CDR2 FQNNGV. Trimming took 2 bases from V and 2 from J, leaving 11 bases between them. This chain's CDR3 is CASSLNRVLTDTQYF. The CDR3 bases are TGTGCCAGCAGCTTAAACAGGGTACTCACAGATACGCAGTATTTT. Full variable domain (rest looked up from reference TRBV11-2 and TRBJ2-3): EAGVAQSPRYKIIEKRQSVAFWCNPISGHATLYWYQQILGQGPKLLIQFQNNGVVDDSQLPKDRFSAERLKGVDSTLKIQPAKLEDSAVYLCASSLNRVLTDTQYFGPGTRLTVL.

This rearrangement joins TRBV24-1 to TRBJ2-5; possibly TRBD1 or TRBD2 for D (5 bases each). The CDR3 is made up of 16 amino acids. Per germline, CDR1 KGHDR and CDR2 SFDVKD. V lost 3 bases and J lost 1, with 14 bases in between. CDR3 bases: TGTGCCACCAGTGATACCCGGGACCACGTCCAAGAGACCCAGTACTTC. Translation: CATSDTRDHVQETQYF.

The chain carries TRBV5-4 and TRBJ2-2; no clear D. The length of the CDR3 is 13 residues. Germline V lookup: CDR1 SGHNT, CDR2 YYREEE (reference sequence). V was pared by 3 bases and J by 2 bases, with 5 bases between. CDR3 in amino acids: CASSSGNTGELFF. The CDR3 bases are TGTGCCAGCAGCTCAGGTAACACCGGGGAGCTGTTTTTT.

This clone appeared a few times. This sequence joins TRBV27 and TRBJ1-4; D perhaps matches TRBD1 (6 bases). In germline, CDR1 is MNHEY, CDR2 SMNVEV (reference sequence). CDR3 size: 14 residues. With 4 bases removed from V and 7 bases from J, the gap between germline ends came to 13 bases. The CDR3 DNA sequence: TGTGCCAGCAGTTCACAGGGAAATGGTGAAAAACTGTTTTTT. It codes for CASSSQGNGEKLFF.